This TCR beta chain was identified in a study of tumor-infiltrating lymphocytes in primary liver carcinoma (dated by TCRdb to about 2017). As for the study more broadly: Between November 2015 and early 2016, roughly five patients in China with histopathologically diagnosed primary liver carcinoma had their tumors surgically resected. A total of 35 specimens from 5 patients, comprising roughly 25 tumor regions, 5 adjacent noncancerous liver tissues and 5 peripheral blood samples, were covered by TCRbeta repertoire sequencing. The tumors of the five patients were staged as T1-T3 N0M0, with maximum diameters ranging from about 4.2 to 10 cm. Roughly 3.5 to 7.13 million productive TCRbeta reads were obtained per sample, and no significant difference in read depth was found between tissue types. The study combined TCRbeta repertoire sequencing, expression microarrays and whole-exome sequencing across five regions of each liver tumor, with adjacent normal tissue and blood. High reproducibility was observed for the technical replicate repertoires, with mean shared-clone rates about 0.89 and correlation coefficients above 0.95. The five patients, three men and two women aged 30 to 69 years, had hepatocellular carcinoma (four) or combined HCC and intrahepatic cholangiocarcinoma (one). Beyond this particular receptor, the publication reports: A significantly larger repertoire fraction was made up by the top 250 clones in tumors than in blood (p = 0.039). Pairs of tumor regions showed greater repertoire overlap (mean around 36%) than tumor-adjacent pairs (about 17%) or tumor-blood pairs (approximately 15%), which is consistent with antigen-driven expansion. Only 4 or 5 patients were included in the study, and the authors note that the findings should be validated in a larger study. Since the samples were bulk and unsorted, there was no way to compare CD4+ and CD8+ T cell repertoires. Because only the TCR beta chain was sequenced and unpaired alpha chains were not captured, true repertoire diversity is likely underestimated.

TRIzol reagent was used to extract blood RNA from unsorted whole blood, while the DNeasy Blood & Tissue kit provided the germline DNA. Patients had chronic HBV infection and were treatment-naive at sampling. Before surgery, four milliliters of peripheral blood were collected into K2EDTA tubes. In regard to this clonotype: The target of this receptor is not known. No base quality values were provided; no much bigger clone lies one nucleotide off.

V sheds 6 bases and J sheds 11 bases, leaving 17 bases between their ends. Spanning cysteine to phenylalanine, the CDR3 consists of 14 amino acids. Only the CDR3 portion is preserved as DNA: 42 bases, with reading frame beginning at the first base. The germline V gene gives CDR1 as SGHAT and CDR2 as FQNNGV. Starting from about 500 ng total RNA, TCRbeta-specific cDNA was produced by reverse transcription with a constant-region primer and ProtoScript II reverse transcriptase. Construction of the TCRbeta libraries relied on three nested rounds of multiplex PCR, following a slightly modified ARM-PCR procedure. Multiplex TRBV1-TRBV30 forward primers and a Cbeta reverse primer were used in the first two PCR rounds, each of which was run for around 10 cycles. Sample barcodes and Illumina adapters were attached in a final 25-cycle PCR using Deep VentR polymerase. Before sequencing, amplicons of 200-500 bp were gel-purified using a QIAquick gel extraction kit. TCRbeta amplicons were sequenced on an Illumina HiSeq 2500 with 250-bp paired-end reads. The authors processed their data as follows. Reads were quality-trimmed with Trimmomatic v0.33, and paired reads were merged with FLASH v1.2.11 to recover full CDR3 sequences. V, D and J germline segments were assigned to the rearranged TCRbeta sequences by MiGEC v1.2.1b. Clonotype statistics and Shannon-Wiener diversity indices were calculated with VDJtools v1.0.0. To reduce sampling bias, subsequent analyses other than the diversity analysis used only the 250 most abundant clonotypes in each sample. The raw public reads went through TCRdb reprocessing: fastp at Q25, MiXCR clone calling, in-frame beta chains kept. Rows matching on CDR3 protein sequence are summarized as one entry with the most common DNA and genes. What appears here as the V and J calls and clone size reflects TCRdb's work, not the paper's. A total of more than 150,000 distinct CDR3 sequences appear in this sample, 60% of them only once. The ten biggest clones cover 70% to 80% of the sample.

The sequence is built from TRBV11-2 and TRBJ1-6; perhaps TRBD1 is the D gene, with 5 bases matching. This TCR derives from a middle-aged man with primary liver carcinoma and hepatitis B virus infection. Sequenced input: peripheral blood. The CDR3 region has the sequence CASSLDPGGPPLHF. Read as DNA, the sequence is TGTGCCAGCAGTCTGGACCCTGGGGGTCCACCCCTCCACTTT.